These T cell receptor beta chains were read from a single sample in a study of STAT3 mutations in large granular lymphocyte leukemia. The method was immunoSEQ multiplex PCR; TCRdb's version includes in-frame clones alone and lacks a portion of them. The table records 15,000 to 20,000 clones, about 90% of them present only once. The sequenced sample consisted of peripheral blood mononuclear cells. All receptors come from a man in his sixties with T-cell large granular lymphocyte leukemia. Some clones in this sample may be carry-over from other donors' samples. Both conserved end residues are part of each CDR3. A D gene is named only where the DNA matches it firmly. Size is omitted from some rows. Given values are once, few, many or a class for expanded clones.

cdr3_aa | cdr3_length | v_call | clone_size | d_call
CASSLDFMLGDTQYF | 15 | TRBV5-1 | NA | NA
CASSYRDRRTDEQYF | 15 | TRBV5-1 | once | TRBD1
CASSYMGTYEQYF | 13 | TRBV13 | NA | NA
CASSSSGRALQPFF | 14 | TRBV5-1 | NA | TRBD2
CASSLSGTVNTEAFF | 15 | TRBV18 | NA | NA
CASSIPSGRAEGEQYF | 16 | TRBV5-4 | once | TRBD2
CASTTGVTNYGYTF | 14 | TRBV10-2 | NA | NA
CASSKGQGLTGELFF | 15 | TRBV5-1 | NA | TRBD1
CASSLATSGTYEQYF | 15 | TRBV5-1 | NA | TRBD2
CASSLSGSTYEQYF | 14 | TRBV7-2 | NA | NA
CASRPDPRGSYEQYF | 15 | TRBV6-6 | NA | NA
CASTDTSGNAGDEQYF | 16 | TRBV5-1 | NA | TRBD2
CASSEASGRGGNQPQHF | 17 | TRBV6-1 | NA | NA
CAWSLLRRSYEQYF | 14 | TRBV30 | NA | NA
CASSARGGNRNQPQHF | 16 | TRBV6-1 | NA | NA
CASSYGETQYF | 11 | TRBV6-5 | NA | NA
CASSLICEQRVPQETQYF | 18 | TRBV28 | NA | NA
CASSLGVIATDTQYF | 15 | TRBV7-2 | once | NA
CASSLDWEQGQFF | 13 | TRBV5-1 | NA | NA
CASSLDSFSGELFF | 14 | TRBV7-8 | NA | NA
CASSPTDGTTTGELFF | 16 | TRBV7-3 | NA | NA
CASSLEGLAGDTQYF | 15 | TRBV5-1 | NA | TRBD2
CASGLAPLLAGGCEQYF | 17 | TRBV12-5 | NA | TRBD2
CASKRTGDSYEQYF | 14 | TRBV6-1 | NA | TRBD1
CASSQPGQGAEKLFF | 15 | TRBV5-1 | once | TRBD1
CASSEGETGYYGYTF | 15 | TRBV6-1 | once | NA
CASSSQAPQGTEAFF | 15 | TRBV7-9 | NA | NA
CASSQAGLAGFSTDTQYF | 18 | TRBV4-3 | once | TRBD2
CASSLWARRGQDIDTQYF | 18 | TRBV7-9 | once | TRBD1
CASSLTGVTEAFF | 13 | TRBV5-1 | once | TRBD1
CASGGVKLFF | 10 | TRBV5-1 | NA | TRBD2
CSVGLASYNEQFF | 13 | TRBV29-1 | NA | NA
CASSLKYDQPQHF | 13 | TRBV7-2 | NA | NA
CASSLVINPNYGYTF | 15 | TRBV7-2 | NA | NA
CASSATPGGSMNTEAFF | 17 | TRBV5-4 | NA | TRBD1
CASRREDRNTEAFF | 14 | TRBV5-1 | NA | NA
CASSLGSGVSGELFF | 15 | TRBV5-1 | NA | TRBD2
CASTSQGGRRYEQYF | 15 | TRBV7-2 | NA | NA
CASSAVGTAGEQYF | 14 | TRBV9 | NA | NA
CASSQGKGVQPQHF | 14 | TRBV19 | NA | NA
CASRPGSTNTGELFF | 15 | TRBV5-1 | once | NA
CASSQDRPGQVSGEAFF | 17 | TRBV4-1 | NA | NA
CASSQSPRSLMNTEAFF | 17 | TRBV23-1 | NA | NA
CASSLTTRWWDEQYF | 15 | TRBV18 | NA | NA
CASTWDPARQPQHF | 14 | TRBV28 | NA | NA
CASSPPGWGGYEQYF | 15 | TRBV18 | NA | TRBD2
CALGQGAIGGELFF | 14 | TRBV28 | NA | TRBD1
CSAGQTDTQYF | 11 | TRBV20-1 | once | NA
CASSQDSGTNTGELFF | 16 | TRBV4-2 | few | NA
CASSERVAGRTNLNTGELFF | 20 | TRBV6-1 | NA | NA
CASSFQVADEQYF | 13 | TRBV5-1 | NA | NA
CASSTQQGPGANVLTF | 16 | TRBV19 | NA | NA
CASSSSAADQPQHF | 14 | TRBV7-8 | NA | NA
CASSLTGDQPQHF | 13 | TRBV27 | NA | TRBD1
CASSLTDDRYSNQPQHF | 17 | TRBV27 | NA | NA